The clone carrying this TCR beta chain has more than one count but fewer than ten. The antigen is undetermined. The entry originates in a study of vaccination effects on CD4 cells after COVID-19. At the level of the study: Wells containing 1.5 million to 2.5 million PBMC each were cultured with roughly 10 IU/ml IL-2 and approximately 10 ug/ml peptides.

V lost 0 bases and J lost 1, with 4 bases in between. The germline gives CDR1 SGHRS, CDR2 YFSETQ. The CDR3 totals 13 residues. Isolation of CD4+ T cells took place after about ten days of culture. Some clones are missing from TCRdb's copy, which holds only in-frame ones; the method was immunoSEQ multiplex PCR. The table shows 40,000 or so clones, with roughly 87% occurring only once. The chain links TRBV5-1 to TRBJ1-1; the D is unclear. Sequences were derived from CD4+ T cells from PBMCs cultured without peptide, sampled before COVID-19 vaccination. This TCR derives from a human donor who received a COVID-19 vaccine. The CDR3 DNA reads as TGCGCCAGCAGCTTGGGAGGGAACACTGAAGCTTTCTTT. As protein: CASSLGGNTEAFF.